One and the same sample provided the 17 T cell receptor beta chains below, sequenced in a study of blood T cell repertoires in COVID-19. Clones were read by immunoSEQ multiplex PCR, and TCRdb kept only the in-frame ones, dropping some. The sample yields 150,000 to 200,000 clones, around 80% seen once. The sequencing input was PBMCs or T cells enriched from blood (not recorded which). These receptors originate from a man aged 50 to 59 who had recovered from COVID-19.

Regarding this clone: Other DNA variants within this sample encode the same CDR3. In DNA form, the CDR3 reads TGTGCCAGCAGCTTACAGGGGTCGGAGACCCAGTACTTC. Protein: CASSLQGSETQYF. V and J are TRBV7-3 and TRBJ2-5, with a possible D match to TRBD1 (6 bases). Germline CDR1 reads SGHTA; CDR2 reads FQGTGA. Deletions cut 2 bases from V and 5 bases from J, with 9 bases between. The CDR3 is 13 amino acids.

The chain couples TRBV14 to TRBJ2-5, with a tentative D call TRBD2 (5 bases). The length of the CDR3 is 12 residues. V was shortened by 1 base and J by 13 bases, with 13 bases between the two germline ends. Germline V gives CDR1 SGHDN, CDR2 FVKESK. CDR3 residues: CASSQGSSRGYF. The CDR3 bases are TGTGCCAGCAGCCAAGGGTCAAGCCGGGGGTACTTC.

The chain couples TRBV27 to TRBJ2-6; D might be TRBD2 (5 bases). Germline V gene data show CDR1 as MNHEY and CDR2 as SMNVEV (reference sequence). Trimming took 3 bases from V and 0 from J, leaving 12 bases between them. The CDR3 loop spans 17 amino acids. In DNA form, the CDR3 reads TGTGCCAGCAGTTTTTACGGAAGCGGCTCTGGGGCCAACGTCCTGACTTTC. Translation: CASSFYGSGSGANVLTF.

The chain recombines TRBV5-1 with TRBJ2-7, with 10 positions matching TRBD1. The CDR3 is 16 amino acids. Germline loops: CDR1 SGHRS, CDR2 YFSETQ. V shed 4 bases and J 1 base; nucleotides not matched to a gene: 8. CDR3 sequence: CASSVLGQGSSYEQYF. CDR3 nucleotides: TGCGCCAGCAGCGTGCTGGGACAGGGGAGTTCCTACGAGCAGTACTTC.

This clone was seen once. V and J are TRBV19 and TRBJ2-7; a possible D gene is TRBD2 (6 bases). Trimming stripped 4 bases from V and 3 bases from J, with 13 bases between. The CDR3 consists of 14 residues. Germline V lookup: CDR1 LNHDA, CDR2 SQIVND (reference sequence). The CDR3 reads CASSTDGGFYEQYF. CDR3 sequence (DNA): TGTGCCAGTAGTACAGACGGGGGATTCTACGAGCAGTACTTC.

The chain couples TRBV3-1 (or the pseudogene TRBV3-2) to TRBJ2-7; 14 bases agree with TRBD2. The CDR3 runs to 15 residues. V gave up 5 bases and J gave up 4 bases; unmatched junction bases: 4. Germline lookup yields CDR1 LGHDT and CDR2 YNNKEL (reference sequence). CDR3 sequence (DNA): TGTGCCAGCAGCGATCGACTAGCGGGAGGGTACGAGCAGTACTTC. Translated: CASSDRLAGGYEQYF.

The chain joins TRBV27 to TRBJ2-1; no clear D. The V gene's germline CDR1 is MNHEY and CDR2 SMNVEV (reference sequence). The CDR3 has 12 residues. V gave up 3 bases and J gave up 12 bases, with 12 bases separating them. The CDR3 reads CASSFIRGGQFF. The CDR3 DNA reads as TGTGCCAGCAGTTTTATCCGCGGTGGGCAGTTCTTC.

This chain connects TRBV2 to TRBJ1-4; 10 nucleotides agree with TRBD1. V was clipped by 5 bases and J by 2 bases; unmatched bases: 8. In germline, CDR1 is SNHLY, CDR2 FYNNEI. CDR3 length equals 17 residues. The CDR3 reads CASSPGQGLTTNEKLFF. CDR3 DNA: TGTGCCAGCAGTCCGGGACAGGGGCTGACTACTAATGAAAAACTGTTTTTT.

The chain links TRBV3-1 (or the pseudogene TRBV3-2) to TRBJ2-3; a possible D gene is TRBD2 (6 bases). The CDR3 spans 18 residues. Germline V lookup: CDR1 LGHDT, CDR2 YNNKEL (reference sequence). V shed 0 bases and J shed 4 bases, with 20 bases lying between them. CDR3 DNA sequence: TGTGCCAGCAGCCAAGACTTCGGGAGACAGCAATACCCAGATACGCAGTATTTT. Translating gives CASSQDFGRQQYPDTQYF.

The chain carries TRBV5-1 and TRBJ1-2; possibly TRBD1 for D (5 bases). In germline, CDR1 is SGHRS, CDR2 YFSETQ. V was cut by 5 bases and J by 6 bases, with 20 bases left in between. The CDR3 consists of 15 residues. CDR3 sequence reads: CASSLDGQGGDGYTF. In DNA, the CDR3 is TGCGCCAGCAGTCTGGATGGGCAGGGAGGCGATGGCTACACCTTC.

The CDR3 here is CASERSNTGELFF. The CDR3 nucleotides are TGTGCCAGCGAGCGATCCAACACCGGGGAGCTGTTTTTT. This chain connects TRBV28 to TRBJ2-2, with no clear D. Per germline, CDR1 MDHEN and CDR2 SYDVKM. V was pared by 8 bases and J by 2 bases, with 9 bases between. The CDR3 is 13 amino acids.

This chain connects TRBV19 to TRBJ1-1; no definite D call. CDR1 is LNHDA and CDR2 is SQIVND in the germline V gene (reference sequence). This CDR3 has 14 amino acids. The V gene lost 3 bases and the J gene lost 4 bases, with 12 bases spanning the gap. The CDR3 DNA reads as TGTGCCAGTAGTATCGCGGGGTTGGGCACTGAAGCTTTCTTT. Translating gives CASSIAGLGTEAFF.

The gene calls are TRBV28 and TRBJ2-5, with 7 nucleotides matching TRBD2. The CDR3 contains 15 residues. Germline V CDR1 and CDR2: MDHEN, SYDVKM. V lost 5 bases, J lost 4 bases, and 10 bases stayed unmatched. CDR3 loop: CASSPGTPGGETQYF. For the CDR3, the DNA is TGTGCCAGCAGTCCCGGGACCCCGGGGGGAGAGACCCAGTACTTC.

The chain has TRBV30 and TRBJ1-5; no clear D. The germline CDR1 and CDR2 sequences are GTSNPN and SVGIG (reference sequence). Between the trimmed V and J ends, which lost 0 bases and 7 bases, there was a span of 16 bases. This CDR3 has 15 residues. The CDR3 DNA reads as TGTGCCTGGAGTGTAGGATCAACGTCTAGGCAGCCCCAGCATTTT. This sequence encodes CAWSVGSTSRQPQHF. Complete variable domain (other parts from reference TRBV30 and TRBJ1-5): SQTIHQWPATLVQPVGSPLSLECTVEGTSNPNLYWYRQAAGRGLQLLFYSVGIGQISSEVPQNLSASRPQDRQFILSSKKLLLSDSGFYLCAWSVGSTSRQPQHFGDGTRLSIL.

This chain joins TRBV5-4 and TRBJ2-1; TRBD2 agrees at 14 bases. Germline V CDR1 and CDR2: SGHNT, YYREEE (reference sequence). Trimming cost V 4 bases and J 4 bases; bases outside gene matches: 7. The CDR3 runs 17 residues. The CDR3 here is CASSAGLAGDLYNEQFF. CDR3 sequence (DNA): TGTGCCAGCAGCGCGGGACTAGCGGGGGACTTGTACAATGAGCAGTTCTTC. Looking up the rest from reference TRBV5-4 and TRBJ2-1 gives the full variable domain: ETGVTQSPTHLIKTRGQQVTLRCSSQSGHNTVSWYQQALGQGPQFIFQYYREEENGRGNFPPRFSGLQFPNYSSELNVNALELDDSALYLCASSAGLAGDLYNEQFFGPGTRLTVL.

The chain employs TRBV7-6 and TRBJ1-2, with unresolved D. The CDR3 is 15 amino acids. The V end was cut by 3 bases, the J end by 6 bases, with 17 bases between. Germline assignment: CDR1 SGHVS and CDR2 FNYEAQ. The CDR3, as DNA: TGTGCCAGCAGCTTGAGCGGGTCTGGGTCGGATGGCTACACCTTC. Protein: CASSLSGSGSDGYTF.

V is TRBV15 and J is TRBJ2-7, with 9 bases identical to TRBD2. Germline trimming cut 0 bases from V and 3 bases from J; bases unmatched to any gene: 9. The CDR3 extends over 17 amino acids. Per the germline V gene, CDR1 is LNHNV and CDR2 is YYDKDF (reference sequence). The CDR3 loop is CATSREGGLADIYEQYF. The CDR3 DNA sequence: TGTGCCACCAGCAGAGAGGGGGGACTAGCCGATATCTACGAGCAGTACTTC.